This passage covers 27 T cell receptor beta chains from one sample sequenced in a study of regulatory T cells in long-lasting Graves disease. Time point denoted: persistent/refractory GD, antithyroid drugs over 5 years with positive TRAb. Isolated PBMC RNA provided the starting material for the TCR library. Arm-PCR of CDR3 regions and iRepertoire HTBI primers were the basis on which TCR beta libraries were built. TCRdb fed the multiplex PCR reads into MiXCR, producing one record per CDR3 protein. The data contain hundreds of thousands of distinct CDR3 sequences, around 21% of them seen just once; the ten biggest clones take up around 21%. Sequencing used peripheral blood mononuclear cells (PBMCs), obtained when the disease was refractory, from a patient treated with antithyroid drugs. All receptors come from a female donor with Graves disease.

This chain links TRBV2 with TRBJ2-7; D tentatively reads TRBD1 or TRBD2 (5 bases each). The germline gives CDR1 SNHLY, CDR2 FYNNEI. The length of the CDR3 is 15 residues. V was pared by 6 bases and J by 2 bases, with 17 bases between. The CDR3 DNA reads TGTGCCAGCAGATCGTCCGGGGTGGGGGCCTACGAGCAGTACTTC. This encodes CASRSSGVGAYEQYF.

Comment on this clonotype: Germline and junction disagree at one end, which may indicate a read error. V gene TRBV6-2 or TRBV6-3 combines with J gene TRBJ2-7, with D unclear. From germline, CDR1 is MNHEY and CDR2 SVGEGT. This CDR3 has 15 amino acids. This CDR3 reads CASGYSTVVTYEQYF. In nucleotides, the CDR3 is TGTGCCAGCGGTTACTCGACCGTCGTAACGTACGAGCAGTACTTC.

In its sample, this clonotype was seen many times. V gene TRBV7-2 combines with J gene TRBJ1-1; 9 nucleotides line up with TRBD1. The CDR3 loop spans 15 amino acids. Trimming removed 0 bases from V and 5 bases from J; junction bases left unmatched: 4. Germline V gene data show CDR1 as SGHTA and CDR2 as FQGNSA. CDR3 protein: CASSLADRGGTEAFF. The CDR3 DNA reads as TGTGCCAGCAGCTTAGCCGACAGGGGGGGGACTGAAGCTTTCTTT. Looking up the rest from reference TRBV7-2 and TRBJ1-1 gives the full variable domain: GAGVSQSPSNKVTEKGKDVELRCDPISGHTALYWYRQSLGQGLEFLIYFQGNSAPDKSGLPSDRFSAERTGGSVSTLTIQRTQQEDSAVYLCASSLADRGGTEAFFGQGTRLTVV.

CDR3: CAWSVGVEPQHF. CDR3 DNA sequence: TGTGCCTGGAGTGTCGGGGTGGAGCCCCAGCATTTT. This rearrangement joins TRBV30 to TRBJ1-5; no definite D call. V was cut by 0 bases and J by 8 bases, with 8 bases left in between. The CDR3 consists of 12 residues. The V gene's germline CDR1 is GTSNPN and CDR2 SVGIG (reference sequence).

At least ten counts were recorded for this clonotype. The CDR3 loop reads CASSMTGGSHGYTF. For the CDR3, the DNA is TGTGCCAGCAGTATGACTGGGGGGTCTCATGGCTACACCTTC. J is TRBJ1-2 and V is TRBV27, with D possibly TRBD1 on 5 matching bases. This CDR3 comprises 14 residues. Germline CDR1 reads MNHEY; CDR2 reads SMNVEV (reference sequence). Between the trimmed V and J ends, which lost 5 bases and 6 bases, there was a span of 16 bases.

There are many counts of this clonotype. This chain links TRBV6-5 with TRBJ2-5, with 8 bases lining up with TRBD1. After removal of 2 bases from V and 5 bases from J, the junction contained 7 bases not matched to a gene. Germline values: CDR1 MNHEY, CDR2 SVGAGI. CDR3 length: 15 amino acids. The CDR3 DNA is TGTGCCAGCAGTTACCTAACAGGGGGGATTGAGACCCAGTACTTC. This codes for CASSYLTGGIETQYF.

This clonotype has a count of ten or more. This rearrangement joins TRBV13 to TRBJ2-5; 9 nucleotides match TRBD2. With 5 bases clipped from V and 3 bases from J, the junction kept 10 bases outside the gene matches. Germline-derived CDR1 and CDR2 are PRHDT and FYEKMQ (reference sequence). There are 16 residues in the CDR3. CDR3 loop: CASSPIGIAGEETQYF. CDR3 in DNA: TGTGCCAGCAGCCCAATCGGGATAGCGGGAGAAGAGACCCAGTACTTC. The entire variable domain, with the rest obtained from reference TRBV13 and TRBJ2-5, is as follows: AAGVIQSPRHLIKEKRETATLKCYPIPRHDTVYWYQQGPGQDPQFLISFYEKMQSDKGSIPDRFSAQQFSDYHSELNMSSLELGDSALYFCASSPIGIAGEETQYFGPGTRLLVL.

The table lists this clonotype with many counts. This chain links TRBV3-1 with TRBJ2-5, with unresolved D. Germline CDR1 and CDR2: LGHDT and YNNKEL (reference sequence). The V end was cut by 3 bases, the J end by 7 bases, with 15 bases between. This CDR3 spans 14 amino acids. CDR3 bases: TGTGCCAGCAGCCAGCAGGACGTACCGGGGACCCAGTACTTC. This codes for CASSQQDVPGTQYF.

Comment on this clonotype: A read error may explain this, as a much larger clone is one base away. The chain recombines TRBV28 with TRBJ1-1, with 7 bases that match TRBD1. The CDR3 is 14 residues long. Germline CDR1 MDHEN, CDR2 SYDVKM. V shed 7 bases and J 6 bases; nucleotides not matched to a gene: 11. CDR3 sequence: CASTEVGGPAEAFF. CDR3 DNA: TGTGCCAGCACCGAGGTAGGGGGCCCGGCTGAAGCTTTCTTT.

With respect to this clonotype: An end of the junction does not agree with germline; a read error may underlie this. This CDR3 reads CASSWLESTEVFF. The CDR3 DNA sequence: TGTGCCAGCAGTTGGTTGGAGAGCACTGAAGTTTTCTTT. The chain joins TRBV27 to TRBJ1-1; no clear D. The CDR3 length is 13 residues. CDR1 MNHEY and CDR2 SMNVEV come from the germline V gene (reference sequence).

This chain joins TRBV9 and TRBJ1-2, with 9 nucleotides matching TRBD1. This CDR3 has 13 residues. CDR1 SGDLS and CDR2 YYNGEE come from the germline V gene. Unmatched junction bases numbered 4, after V lost 4 bases and J lost 6 bases. CDR3 residues: CASSTRTGDGYTF. The CDR3 region has the DNA TGTGCCAGCAGCACCCGGACAGGGGATGGCTACACCTTC.

This clonotype was seen ten or more times. This chain links TRBV27 with TRBJ2-7, with TRBD1 matching 7 bases. Germline V gene lookup returns CDR1 MNHEY and CDR2 SMNVEV (reference sequence). J lost 5 bases, V lost 2 bases, and 6 bases had no gene match. The CDR3 runs 14 residues. The chain's CDR3 is CASSLNRGSDEQYF. CDR3 bases: TGTGCCAGCAGTTTAAACAGGGGTTCGGACGAGCAGTACTTC.

V and J are TRBV15 and TRBJ1-4; no clear D gene. The germline gives CDR1 LNHNV, CDR2 YYDKDF (reference sequence). The CDR3 contains 15 residues. The V end was cut by 0 bases, the J end by 7 bases, with 12 bases between. Here the CDR3 reads CATSRDLGFGEKLFF. The CDR3, as DNA: TGTGCCACCAGCAGAGATTTGGGGTTTGGTGAAAAACTGTTTTTT.

This chain links TRBV7-9 with TRBJ1-4; D call uncertain. The V end lost 3 bases, the J end lost 6 bases, and 17 bases lay between the germline ends. The CDR3 loop spans 16 amino acids. Germline V CDR1 and CDR2: SEHNR, FQNEAQ (reference sequence). The CDR3, as DNA: TGTGCCAGCAGCTTGGCTATGTCAGCGTCCTATGAAAAACTGTTTTTT. Translated: CASSLAMSASYEKLFF.

J is TRBJ1-1 and V is TRBV6-2 or TRBV6-3; no reliable D call. This CDR3 spans 15 amino acids. Per germline, CDR1 MNHEY and CDR2 SVGEGT. V lost 5 bases and J 2 bases, leaving 15 bases between the germline ends. CDR3: CASSEVAGYNTEAFF. CDR3 in DNA: TGTGCCAGCAGTGAAGTAGCCGGTTACAACACTGAAGCTTTCTTT.

The sample holds many counts of this clonotype. The chain joins TRBV27 to TRBJ1-2, with D unclear. CDR1 is MNHEY and CDR2 is SMNVEV in the germline V gene (reference sequence). The CDR3 length is 15 residues. V shed 3 bases and J shed 3 bases, with 14 bases lying between them. The CDR3 loop reads CASSLYWGADYGYTF. The CDR3 bases are TGTGCCAGCAGTTTGTATTGGGGTGCGGACTATGGCTACACCTTC.

The table lists this clonotype with a few counts. The V and J genes are TRBV11-2 and TRBJ2-2; 9 positions agree with TRBD2. This CDR3 is built from 15 residues. The germline CDR1 and CDR2 sequences are SGHAT and FQNNGV. The J segment lost 5 bases and the V segment lost 2 bases, leaving 3 bases of the junction unmatched. CDR3 bases: TGTGCCAGCAGCTTAAAAGCGGGAGGAACCGGGGAGCTGTTTTTT. Translated, it gives CASSLKAGGTGELFF.

The CDR3 sequence: CASGGNRETQYF. In DNA form, the CDR3 reads TGTGCCAGCGGAGGGAACAGGGAGACCCAGTACTTC. The rearrangement joins TRBV6-2 or TRBV6-3 to TRBJ2-5, with TRBD2 as a possible D gene (6 bases). Trimming left V 8 bases short and J 5 bases short, with 12 bases between. The CDR3 runs to 12 residues. Germline lookup yields CDR1 MNHEY and CDR2 SVGEGT.

This clonotype was observed at least ten times. J is TRBJ2-5 and V is TRBV7-8; 8 positions match TRBD2. Per germline, CDR1 SGHVS and CDR2 FQNEAQ. The CDR3 totals 15 residues. V shed 2 bases, J shed 4 bases, and the junction held 6 bases outside the gene matches. This CDR3 reads CASSLTWLAGETQYF. DNA of the CDR3: TGTGCCAGCAGCTTAACGTGGCTAGCGGGAGAGACCCAGTACTTC.

This clonotype was counted between two and nine times. The V and J genes are TRBV7-9 and TRBJ2-2; 13 bases map to TRBD2. Germline V gives CDR1 SEHNR, CDR2 FQNEAQ (reference sequence). The CDR3 is made up of 19 amino acids. Trimming removed 5 bases from V and 9 bases from J; junction bases left unmatched: 18. In DNA, the CDR3 is TGTGCCAGCAGCCCGATACCCGGACTAGCGGGAGTCGTTCCGTGGGAGCTGTTTTTT. Translating gives CASSPIPGLAGVVPWELFF.

The table lists this clonotype with a few counts. This chain uses TRBV15 with TRBJ2-5; D tentatively reads TRBD1 or TRBD2 (5 bases each). CDR3 length: 14 amino acids. Germline assignment: CDR1 LNHNV and CDR2 YYDKDF (reference sequence). The V and J ends lost 3 bases and 7 bases respectively, with 15 bases between them. CDR3 residues: CATSRDPGPVTQYF. The CDR3 DNA sequence: TGTGCCACCAGCAGGGACCCGGGGCCGGTGACCCAGTACTTC.

The CDR3 loop is CASSGSRANVLTF. In DNA form, the CDR3 reads TGTGCCAGCAGCGGATCGCGGGCCAACGTCCTGACTTTC. The gene calls are TRBV2 and TRBJ2-6; D is uncertain. CDR1 is SNHLY, CDR2 FYNNEI, per germline. Trimming took off 6 bases at V and 5 bases at J, with 8 bases between the two ends. This CDR3 has 13 residues.

The rearrangement joins TRBV10-3 to TRBJ2-5; maybe TRBD2 (5 bases). Germline CDR1 reads ENHRY; CDR2 reads SYGVKD. V lost 4 bases and J lost 7, with 13 bases in between. CDR3 length equals 13 residues. CDR3 bases: TGTGCCATCAGTGTTGGGAGTGGCGGGACCCAGTACTTC. Its translation is CAISVGSGGTQYF.

This clonotype came up many times. The V call is TRBV20-1, the J call TRBJ1-5; weak D call: TRBD1 (5 bases). The CDR3 runs 14 residues. CDR1 and CDR2 from the germline V gene are DFQATT and SNEGSKA (reference sequence). Trimming took 1 base from V and 7 from J, leaving 14 bases between them. The CDR3 loop is CSARVSGGEQPQHF. The DNA of the CDR3 is TGCAGTGCTAGAGTCTCCGGGGGTGAACAGCCCCAGCATTTT.

This clonotype was observed at least ten times. The chain uses TRBV7-2 and TRBJ2-7; D is uncertain. CDR1 SGHTA and CDR2 FQGNSA come from the germline V gene. This CDR3 spans 14 amino acids. V gave up 2 bases and J gave up 2 bases, with 10 bases separating them. CDR3 in DNA: TGTGCCAGCAGCTTATTGTACGGTACCTACGAGCAGTACTTC. It is translated as CASSLLYGTYEQYF.

This clonotype was seen many times. The chain combines TRBV6-1 with TRBJ1-5; D ambiguous. The CDR3 extends over 17 amino acids. The V gene's germline CDR1 is MNHNS and CDR2 SASEGT. V was shortened by 4 bases and J by 3 bases, with 19 bases between the two germline ends. The CDR3 sequence is CASSGAREGPVNQPQHF. The CDR3 coding sequence is TGTGCCAGCAGTGGAGCCCGGGAAGGACCCGTCAATCAGCCCCAGCATTTT.

The rearrangement links TRBV7-9 to TRBJ2-7; D may be TRBD2 (7 bases). V was shortened by 10 bases and J by 2 bases, with 18 bases between the two germline ends. CDR3 length: 14 residues. In germline, CDR1 is SEHNR, CDR2 FQNEAQ (reference sequence). The CDR3 sequence: CATSPGGGTYEQYF. The CDR3 DNA reads as TGTGCCACCTCCCCGGGCGGGGGCACCTACGAGCAGTACTTC.